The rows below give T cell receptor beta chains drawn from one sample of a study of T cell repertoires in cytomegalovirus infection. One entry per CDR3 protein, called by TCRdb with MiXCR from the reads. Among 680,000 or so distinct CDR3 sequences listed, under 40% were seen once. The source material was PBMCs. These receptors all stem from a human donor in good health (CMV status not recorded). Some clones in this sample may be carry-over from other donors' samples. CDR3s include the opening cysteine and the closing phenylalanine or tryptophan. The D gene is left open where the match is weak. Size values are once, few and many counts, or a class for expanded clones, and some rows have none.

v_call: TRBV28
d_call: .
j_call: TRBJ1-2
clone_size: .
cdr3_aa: CASSVDRLNYGYTF
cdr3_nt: TGTGCCAGCAGCGTCGACAGGCTCAACTATGGCTACACCTTC

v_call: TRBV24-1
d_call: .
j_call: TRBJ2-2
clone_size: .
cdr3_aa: CATSTSTAGELFF
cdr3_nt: TGTGCCACCAGTACATCGACAGCCGGGGAGCTGTTTTTT

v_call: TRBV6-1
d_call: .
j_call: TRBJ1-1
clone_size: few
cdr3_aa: CASSENLSWHLEAFF
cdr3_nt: TGTGCCAGCAGTGAAAATTTATCTTGGCACCTAGAAGCTTTCTTT

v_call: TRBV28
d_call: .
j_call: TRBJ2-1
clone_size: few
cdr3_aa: CASSFGLFNEQFF
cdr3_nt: TGTGCCAGCAGTTTTGGGCTATTCAATGAGCAGTTCTTC

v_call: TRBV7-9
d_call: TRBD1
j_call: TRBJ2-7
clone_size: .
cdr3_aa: CASSLQGTLSYEHYF
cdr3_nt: TGTGCCAGCAGTTTACAGGGGACCCTCTCCTACGAGCATTACTTC

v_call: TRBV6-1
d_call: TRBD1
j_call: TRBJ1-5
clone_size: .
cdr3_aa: CASSFPTGAHQPQHF
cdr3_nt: TGTGCCAGCAGTTTCCCGACAGGGGCACATCAGCCCCAGCATTTT

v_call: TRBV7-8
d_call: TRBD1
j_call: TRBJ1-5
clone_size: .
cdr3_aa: CASSEVGTGRQPQHF
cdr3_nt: TGTGCCAGCAGCGAAGTAGGGACAGGGAGACAGCCCCAGCATTTT

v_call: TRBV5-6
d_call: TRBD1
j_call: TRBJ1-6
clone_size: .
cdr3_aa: CASSSEAGTDNSPLHF
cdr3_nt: TGTGCCAGCAGCTCTGAAGCCGGGACAGATAATTCACCCCTCCACTTT

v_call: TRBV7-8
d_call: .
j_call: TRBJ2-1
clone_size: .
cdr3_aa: CASSSRLSYNEQFF
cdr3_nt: TGTGCCAGCAGTTCGAGACTATCCTACAATGAGCAGTTCTTC

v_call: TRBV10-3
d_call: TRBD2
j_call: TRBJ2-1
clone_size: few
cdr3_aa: CASTGGLGGGNEQFF
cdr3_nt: TGTGCCAGTACCGGAGGACTAGGAGGAGGCAATGAGCAGTTCTTC

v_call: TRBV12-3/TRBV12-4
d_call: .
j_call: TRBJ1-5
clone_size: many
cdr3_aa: CASSPSDNFNQPQHF
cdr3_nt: TGTGCCAGCAGTCCCTCGGACAATTTCAATCAGCCCCAGCATTTT

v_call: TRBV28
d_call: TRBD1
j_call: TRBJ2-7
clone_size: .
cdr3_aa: CASSFGNPGGEQYF
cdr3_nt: TGTGCCAGCAGTTTCGGGAATCCAGGGGGCGAGCAGTACTTC

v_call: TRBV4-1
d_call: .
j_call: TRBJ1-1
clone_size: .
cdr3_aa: CASSHGATEGYTEAFF
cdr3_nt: TGCGCCAGCAGCCATGGGGCCACCGAAGGTTACACTGAAGCTTTCTTT

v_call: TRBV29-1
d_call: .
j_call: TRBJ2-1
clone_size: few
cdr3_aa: CSAETASNEQFF
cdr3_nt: TGCAGCGCAGAGACGGCTTCCAATGAGCAGTTCTTC

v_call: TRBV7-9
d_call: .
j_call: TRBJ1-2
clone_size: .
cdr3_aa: CASSLSGSDYGYTF
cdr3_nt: TGTGCCAGCAGCTTGTCCGGGTCGGACTATGGCTACACCTTC

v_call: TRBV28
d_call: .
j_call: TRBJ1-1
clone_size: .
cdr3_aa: CASSSTPGPMNTEAFF
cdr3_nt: TGTGCCAGCAGTTCCACCCCGGGACCGATGAACACTGAAGCTTTCTTT

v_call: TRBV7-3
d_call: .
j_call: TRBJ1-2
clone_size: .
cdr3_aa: CASSLGSQGGYTF
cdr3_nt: TGTGCCAGCAGCTTAGGTAGTCAGGGTGGCTACACCTTC

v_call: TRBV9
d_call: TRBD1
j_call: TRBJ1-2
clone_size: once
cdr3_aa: CASSVGKQGALGYTF
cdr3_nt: TGTGCCAGCAGCGTAGGGAAACAGGGGGCGCTTGGCTACACCTTC

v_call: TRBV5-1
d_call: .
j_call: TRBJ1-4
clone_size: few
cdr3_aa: CASGQGQSNEKLFF
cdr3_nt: TGCGCCAGCGGGCAGGGCCAGTCTAATGAAAAACTGTTTTTT

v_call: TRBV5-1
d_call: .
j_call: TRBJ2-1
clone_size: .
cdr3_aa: CASSLYPGDPSSYNEQFF
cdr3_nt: TGCGCCAGCAGCTTGTATCCGGGAGACCCGAGCTCCTACAATGAGCAGTTCTTC

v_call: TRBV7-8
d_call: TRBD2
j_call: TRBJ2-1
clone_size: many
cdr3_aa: CASSPSGGDYNEQFF
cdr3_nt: TGTGCCAGCAGCCCCAGCGGGGGCGACTACAATGAGCAGTTCTTC

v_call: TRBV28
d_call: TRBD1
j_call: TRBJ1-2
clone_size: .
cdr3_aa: CASSGRGQGPKSYGYTF
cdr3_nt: TGTGCCAGCAGTGGAAGGGGACAGGGGCCTAAATCCTATGGCTACACCTTC

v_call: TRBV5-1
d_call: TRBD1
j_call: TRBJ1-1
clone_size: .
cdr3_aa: CASSFMTGAPEAFF
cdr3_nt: TGCGCCAGCAGCTTCATGACAGGGGCCCCTGAAGCTTTCTTT

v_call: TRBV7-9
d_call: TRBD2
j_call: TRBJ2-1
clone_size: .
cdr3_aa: CASSLTRTSGRSNEQFF
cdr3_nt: TGTGCCAGCAGCCTAACTAGGACTAGCGGGAGAAGCAATGAGCAGTTCTTC